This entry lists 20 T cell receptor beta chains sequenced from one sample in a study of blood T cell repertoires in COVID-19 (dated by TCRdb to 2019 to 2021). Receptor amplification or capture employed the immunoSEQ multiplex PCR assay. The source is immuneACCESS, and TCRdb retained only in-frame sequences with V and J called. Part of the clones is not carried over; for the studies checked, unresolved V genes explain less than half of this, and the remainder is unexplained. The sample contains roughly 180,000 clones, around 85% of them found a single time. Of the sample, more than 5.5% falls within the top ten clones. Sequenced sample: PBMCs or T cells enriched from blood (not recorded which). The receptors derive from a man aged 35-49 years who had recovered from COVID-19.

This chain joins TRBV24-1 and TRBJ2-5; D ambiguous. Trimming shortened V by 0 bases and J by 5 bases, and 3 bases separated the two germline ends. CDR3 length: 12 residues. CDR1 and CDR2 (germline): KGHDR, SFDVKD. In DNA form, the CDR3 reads TGTGCCACCAGTGATTTGGCGGAGACCCAGTACTTC. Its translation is CATSDLAETQYF.

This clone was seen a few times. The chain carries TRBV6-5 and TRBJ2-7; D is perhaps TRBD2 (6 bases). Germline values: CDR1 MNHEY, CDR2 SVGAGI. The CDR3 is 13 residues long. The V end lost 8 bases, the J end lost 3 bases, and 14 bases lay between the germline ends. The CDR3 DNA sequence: TGTGCCAGCGGTAGCGGCTCAGACTACGAGCAGTACTTC. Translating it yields CASGSGSDYEQYF.

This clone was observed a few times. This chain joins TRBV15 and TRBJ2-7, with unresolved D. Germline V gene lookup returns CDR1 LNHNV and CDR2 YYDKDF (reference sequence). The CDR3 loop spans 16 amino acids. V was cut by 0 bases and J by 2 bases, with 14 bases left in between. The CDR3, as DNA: TGTGCCACCAGCAGAGATGAGCGCGGTAATCCCTACGAGCAGTACTTC. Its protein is CATSRDERGNPYEQYF.

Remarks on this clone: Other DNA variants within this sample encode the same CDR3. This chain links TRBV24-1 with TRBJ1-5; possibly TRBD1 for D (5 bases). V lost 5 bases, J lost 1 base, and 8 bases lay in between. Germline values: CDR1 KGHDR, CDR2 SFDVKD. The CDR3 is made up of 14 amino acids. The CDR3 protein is CATSAGSSNQPQHF. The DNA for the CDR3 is TGTGCCACCAGTGCAGGGTCGAGCAATCAGCCCCAGCATTTT.

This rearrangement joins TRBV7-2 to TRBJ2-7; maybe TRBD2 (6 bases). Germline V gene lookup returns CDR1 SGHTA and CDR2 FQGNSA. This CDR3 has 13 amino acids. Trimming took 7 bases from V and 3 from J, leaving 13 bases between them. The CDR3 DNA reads TGTGCCAGCACCGTGGGACTGAACTACGAGCAGTACTTC. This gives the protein CASTVGLNYEQYF.

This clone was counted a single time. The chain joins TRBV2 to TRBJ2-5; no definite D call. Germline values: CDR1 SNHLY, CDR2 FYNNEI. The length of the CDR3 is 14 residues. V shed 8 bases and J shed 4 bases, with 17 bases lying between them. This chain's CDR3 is CASARLVSGETQYF. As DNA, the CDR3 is TGTGCCAGCGCTAGACTTGTGTCGGGAGAGACCCAGTACTTC.

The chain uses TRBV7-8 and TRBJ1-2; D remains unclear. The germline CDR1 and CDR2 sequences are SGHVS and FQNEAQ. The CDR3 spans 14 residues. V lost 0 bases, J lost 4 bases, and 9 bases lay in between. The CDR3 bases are TGTGCCAGCAGCTTAGCGCGAGGCAGCTATGGCTACACCTTC. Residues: CASSLARGSYGYTF. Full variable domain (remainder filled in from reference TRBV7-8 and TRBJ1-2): GAGVSQSPRYKVAKRGQDVALRCDPISGHVSLFWYQQALGQGPEFLTYFQNEAQLDKSGLPSDRFFAERPEGSVSTLKIQRTQQEDSAVYLCASSLARGSYGYTFGSGTRLTVV.

Written as DNA, the CDR3 is TGTGCCAGCAGTGAATCAAGAAGGGGGCGCGAAGCTAACTATGGCTACACCTTC. Amino acid sequence: CASSESRRGREANYGYTF. The chain joins TRBV25-1 to TRBJ1-2, with 7 bases lining up with TRBD1. The CDR3 extends over 18 amino acids. Looked up from germline, CDR1 is MGHDK and CDR2 is SYGVNS. V lost 1 base to trimming and J lost 0 bases; unmatched junction nucleotides: 11.

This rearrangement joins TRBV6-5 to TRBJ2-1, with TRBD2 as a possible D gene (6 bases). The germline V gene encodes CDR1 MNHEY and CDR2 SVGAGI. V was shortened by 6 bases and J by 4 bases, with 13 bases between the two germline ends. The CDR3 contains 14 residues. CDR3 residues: CASRGGVNYNEQFF. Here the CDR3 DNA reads TGTGCCAGCAGAGGCGGGGTGAATTACAATGAGCAGTTCTTC.

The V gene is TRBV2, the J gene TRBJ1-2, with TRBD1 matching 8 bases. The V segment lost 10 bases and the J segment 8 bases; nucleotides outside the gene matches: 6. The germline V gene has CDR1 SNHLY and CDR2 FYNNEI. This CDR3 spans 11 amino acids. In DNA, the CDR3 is TGTGCCACCACAGGGGGTGACGGCTACACCTTC. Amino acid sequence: CATTGGDGYTF.

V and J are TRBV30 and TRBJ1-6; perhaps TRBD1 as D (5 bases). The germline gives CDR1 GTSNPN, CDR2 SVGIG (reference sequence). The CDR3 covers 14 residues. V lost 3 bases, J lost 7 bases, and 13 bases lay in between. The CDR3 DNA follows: TGTGCCTGGAGGACGACAGTGACCAATTCACCCCTCCACTTT. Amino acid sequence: CAWRTTVTNSPLHF.

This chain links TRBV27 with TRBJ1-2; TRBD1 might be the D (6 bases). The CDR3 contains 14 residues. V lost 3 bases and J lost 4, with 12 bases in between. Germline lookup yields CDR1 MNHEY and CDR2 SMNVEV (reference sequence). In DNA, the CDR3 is TGTGCCAGCAGTTTGAACAGGGCCGTCTATGGCTACACCTTC. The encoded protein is CASSLNRAVYGYTF.

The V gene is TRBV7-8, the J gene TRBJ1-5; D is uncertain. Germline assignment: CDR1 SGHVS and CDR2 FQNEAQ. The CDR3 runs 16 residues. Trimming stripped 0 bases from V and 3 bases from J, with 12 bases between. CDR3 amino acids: CASSLAAVRPNQPQHF. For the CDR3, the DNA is TGTGCCAGCAGCTTAGCTGCCGTGAGGCCCAATCAGCCCCAGCATTTT.

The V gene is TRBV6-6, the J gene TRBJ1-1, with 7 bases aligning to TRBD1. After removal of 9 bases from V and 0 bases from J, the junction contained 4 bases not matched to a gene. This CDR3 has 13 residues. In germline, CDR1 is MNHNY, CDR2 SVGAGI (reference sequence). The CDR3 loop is CASGGQLNTEAFF. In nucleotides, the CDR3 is TGTGCCAGTGGGGGACAGTTGAACACTGAAGCTTTCTTT.

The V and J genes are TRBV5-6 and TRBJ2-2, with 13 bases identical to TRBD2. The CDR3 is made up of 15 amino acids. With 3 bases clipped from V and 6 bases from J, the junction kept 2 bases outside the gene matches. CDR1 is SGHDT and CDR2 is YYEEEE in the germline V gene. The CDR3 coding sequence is TGTGCCAGCAGCTGGGGGACTAGCGGGGCCGGGGAGCTGTTTTTT. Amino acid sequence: CASSWGTSGAGELFF.

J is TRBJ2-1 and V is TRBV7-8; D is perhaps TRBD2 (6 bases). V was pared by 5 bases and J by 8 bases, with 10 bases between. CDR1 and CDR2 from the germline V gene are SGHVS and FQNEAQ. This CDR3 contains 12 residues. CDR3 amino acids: CASSPGAYEQFF. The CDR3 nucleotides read TGTGCCAGCAGCCCGGGAGCGTATGAGCAGTTCTTC.

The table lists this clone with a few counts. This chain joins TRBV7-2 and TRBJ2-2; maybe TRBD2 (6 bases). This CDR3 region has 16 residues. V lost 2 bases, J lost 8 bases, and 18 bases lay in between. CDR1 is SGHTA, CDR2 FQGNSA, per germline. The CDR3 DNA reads TGTGCCAGCAGCTTAAGGTGGAGGGAGGCGCGTGGGGAGCTGTTTTTT. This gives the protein CASSLRWREARGELFF.

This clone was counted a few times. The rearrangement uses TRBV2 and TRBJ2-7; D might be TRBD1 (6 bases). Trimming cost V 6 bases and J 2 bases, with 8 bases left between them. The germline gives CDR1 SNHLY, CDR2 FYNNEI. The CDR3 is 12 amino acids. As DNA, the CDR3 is TGTGCCAGCAGAGCAGGGGCCTACGAGCAGTACTTC. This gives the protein CASRAGAYEQYF. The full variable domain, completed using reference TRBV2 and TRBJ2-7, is EPEVTQTPSHQVTQMGQEVILRCVPISNHLYFYWYRQILGQKVEFLVSFYNNEISEKSEIFDDQFSVERPDGSNFTLKIRSTKLEDSAMYFCASRAGAYEQYFGPGTRLTVT.

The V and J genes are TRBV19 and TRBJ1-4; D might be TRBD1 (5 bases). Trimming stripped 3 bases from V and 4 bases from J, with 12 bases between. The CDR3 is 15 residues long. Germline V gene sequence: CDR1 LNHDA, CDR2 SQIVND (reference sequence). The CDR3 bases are TGTGCCAGTAGTATCAGGCGACAGCTTAATGAAAAACTGTTTTTT. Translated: CASSIRRQLNEKLFF.

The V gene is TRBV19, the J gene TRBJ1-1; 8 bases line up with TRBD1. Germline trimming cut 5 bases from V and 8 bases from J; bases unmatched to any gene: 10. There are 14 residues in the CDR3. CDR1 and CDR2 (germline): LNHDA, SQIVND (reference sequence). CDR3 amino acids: CASSSHTGGVEAFF. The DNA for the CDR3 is TGTGCCAGTAGTTCCCACACAGGGGGAGTAGAAGCTTTCTTT. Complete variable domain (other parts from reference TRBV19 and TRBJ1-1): DGGITQSPKYLFRKEGQNVTLSCEQNLNHDAMYWYRQDPGQGLRLIYYSQIVNDFQKGDIAEGYSVSREKKESFPLTVTSAQKNPTAFYLCASSSHTGGVEAFFGQGTRLTVV.